A single sample is the source of the 28 T cell receptor beta chains below, sequenced in a study of Ad26.COV2.S vaccination and SARS-CoV-2 variants. The sample's treatment: roughly 18 received Ad26.COV2.S at low or high dose, single or two shots; 5 received placebo; per-sample allocation not given. Day 63 following the first vaccine or placebo injection was when the samples were taken. Sequencing used immunoSEQ multiplex PCR; TCRdb keeps in-frame clones, though not all of them. The sample has approximately 450,000 clones; around nine tenths are singletons. The sequencing used peripheral blood, collected in a trial of Ad26.COV2.S vaccine versus placebo. The receptors originated from a person between 18 and 59 years old who received the Ad26.COV2.S COVID-19 vaccine or a placebo.

V and J are TRBV5-4 and TRBJ2-7; 7 bases are a match to TRBD1. This CDR3 is built from 13 residues. Germline V gene lookup returns CDR1 SGHNT and CDR2 YYREEE (reference sequence). After removal of 3 bases from V and 3 bases from J, the junction contained 3 bases not matched to a gene. For the CDR3, the DNA is TGTGCCAGCAGCTGGGGGACAGTCTACGAGCAGTACTTC. Its protein is CASSWGTVYEQYF.

The chain uses TRBV28 and TRBJ1-5; possible D gene TRBD1, 6 bases. Trimming pared 2 bases from V and 6 bases from J, leaving 20 bases between. CDR3 size: 17 residues. Per germline, CDR1 MDHEN and CDR2 SYDVKM. The CDR3 protein is CASSLPRQVWIGQPQHF. The CDR3 DNA sequence: TGTGCCAGCAGTTTACCACGACAGGTTTGGATTGGTCAGCCCCAGCATTTT.

This sequence joins TRBV6-1 and TRBJ2-5; TRBD2 matches 7 bases. This CDR3 is built from 14 residues. CDR1 and CDR2 from the germline V gene are MNHNS and SASEGT. The J segment lost 2 bases and the V segment lost 2 bases, leaving 2 bases of the junction unmatched. CDR3 sequence: CASSELAAQETQYF. The CDR3 DNA follows: TGTGCCAGCAGTGAACTAGCGGCGCAAGAGACCCAGTACTTC.

The rearrangement joins TRBV5-1 to TRBJ1-2, with TRBD1 matching 7 bases. Germline values: CDR1 SGHRS, CDR2 YFSETQ. The CDR3 is 15 amino acids. J was trimmed by 4 bases and V by 0 bases; bases with no gene match: 6. CDR3 loop: CASSLVEQGVYGYTF. In DNA, the CDR3 is TGCGCCAGCAGCTTGGTGGAGCAGGGGGTCTATGGCTACACCTTC. The variable domain in full, with the rest retrieved from reference TRBV5-1 and TRBJ1-2, is KAGVTQTPRYLIKTRGQQVTLSCSPISGHRSVSWYQQTPGQGLQFLFEYFSETQRNKGNFPGRFSGRQFSNSRSEMNVSTLELGDSALYLCASSLVEQGVYGYTFGSGTRLTVV.

This sequence joins TRBV6-5 and TRBJ1-2; 8 nucleotides agree with TRBD1. The CDR3 is 12 amino acids. J gave up 4 bases and V 8 bases, and 3 bases lay outside the gene matches. CDR1 and CDR2 (germline): MNHEY, SVGAGI. CDR3 nucleotide sequence: TGTGCCAGCCGACAGGGGACCTATGGCTACACCTTC. Translating it yields CASRQGTYGYTF.

The chain couples TRBV6-5 to TRBJ1-6, with unresolved D. This CDR3 has 13 residues. The ends were cut back, 8 bases at V and 10 bases at J, with 15 bases in the middle. The germline V gene encodes CDR1 MNHEY and CDR2 SVGAGI. CDR3 in amino acids: CASRARESSPLHF. The CDR3, as DNA: TGTGCCAGCCGCGCGAGGGAATCGTCACCCCTCCACTTT.

The chain carries TRBV11-3 and TRBJ2-1; 7 bases are shared with TRBD2. This CDR3 has 15 amino acids. V shed 3 bases, J shed 8 bases, and the junction held 10 bases outside the gene matches. From germline, CDR1 is SGHNT and CDR2 YENEEA. The chain's CDR3 is CASSLRSGKEDEQFF. CDR3 bases: TGTGCCAGCAGCTTGAGGAGCGGGAAAGAGGATGAGCAGTTCTTC.

The V and J genes are TRBV18 and TRBJ2-3; tentative D call: TRBD1 (5 bases). V lost 2 bases to trimming and J lost 3 bases, with 6 bases between them. The CDR3 has 13 amino acids. Per the germline V gene, CDR1 is KGHSH and CDR2 is LQKENI. In DNA form, the CDR3 reads TGTGCCAGCTCACCAAAGGGGACAGATACGCAGTATTTT. This translates into CASSPKGTDTQYF.

The gene calls are TRBV7-2 and TRBJ1-6; TRBD1 matches at 7 bases. Looked up from germline, CDR1 is SGHTA and CDR2 is FQGNSA. The CDR3 covers 17 residues. V lost 0 bases to trimming and J lost 3 bases; unmatched junction nucleotides: 5. CDR3 region: CASSLAGRGFYNSPLHF. The CDR3 bases are TGTGCCAGCAGCTTAGCGGGCAGGGGGTTCTATAATTCACCCCTCCACTTT.

The V and J genes are TRBV25-1 and TRBJ1-1; D is perhaps TRBD1 (5 bases). This CDR3 region has 13 residues. Germline lookup yields CDR1 MGHDK and CDR2 SYGVNS. V dropped 1 base and J dropped 8 bases, with 11 bases sitting between them. CDR3 amino acids: CASSEWGGREAFF. The DNA for the CDR3 is TGTGCCAGCAGTGAATGGGGGGGACGAGAAGCTTTCTTT.

CDR3 loop: CASSSNTNTEAFF. CDR3 coding DNA: TGTGCCAGCAGCTCTAATACGAACACTGAAGCTTTCTTT. The chain combines TRBV28 with TRBJ1-1; D remains ambiguous. The germline CDR1 and CDR2 sequences are MDHEN and SYDVKM. This CDR3 spans 13 amino acids. Trimming left V 6 bases short and J 1 base short, with 9 bases between.

V usage is TRBV4-1 and J usage is TRBJ1-2, with 11 bases aligning to TRBD1. The CDR3 loop spans 15 amino acids. In germline, CDR1 is MGHRA, CDR2 YSYEKL. With V trimmed by 4 bases and J by 3 bases, 4 bases remained unmatched. The CDR3 coding sequence is TGCGCCAGCAGCCGACCGGGACAGGGGGACTATGGCTACACCTTC. It specifies CASSRPGQGDYGYTF.

V gene TRBV7-2 combines with J gene TRBJ2-7, with 10 bases that match TRBD2. The CDR3 consists of 15 residues. J gave up 4 bases and V 5 bases, and 8 bases lay outside the gene matches. The germline gives CDR1 SGHTA, CDR2 FQGNSA. In DNA form, the CDR3 reads TGTGCCAGCAGCATAGGACTAGCGGATCTATACGAGCAGTACTTC. This translates into CASSIGLADLYEQYF.

This sequence joins TRBV6-5 and TRBJ1-1, with D possibly matching TRBD1 (5 bases). V gave up 5 bases and J gave up 3 bases, with 16 bases separating them. The CDR3 runs 15 residues. Per the germline V gene, CDR1 is MNHEY and CDR2 is SVGAGI. CDR3 DNA: TGTGCCAGCAGTCTGCACTCCGTGGGGGACACTGAAGCTTTCTTT. This gives the protein CASSLHSVGDTEAFF.

The chain joins TRBV7-9 to TRBJ2-7, with 7 nucleotides matching TRBD1. CDR1 and CDR2 from the germline V gene are SEHNR and FQNEAQ (reference sequence). CDR3 length: 13 residues. The V gene end was trimmed by 4 bases and the J gene end by 3 bases; junction bases not matched to a gene: 3. Here the CDR3 DNA reads TGTGCCAGCAGCTCTGGGACAGACTACGAGCAGTACTTC. Amino acid sequence: CASSSGTDYEQYF.

The chain joins TRBV6-1 to TRBJ2-2; 13 bases are shared with TRBD2. Per the germline V gene, CDR1 is MNHNS and CDR2 is SASEGT. The CDR3 consists of 16 residues. J gave up 5 bases and V 3 bases, and 3 bases lay outside the gene matches. The CDR3 DNA reads as TGTGCCAGCAGTGAGGGACTAGCGGGAAGAACCGGGGAGCTGTTTTTT. Protein product: CASSEGLAGRTGELFF.

The CDR3 reads CASSSQGAGSPLHF. CDR3 bases: TGTGCCAGCAGCTCACAGGGAGCCGGTTCACCCCTCCACTTT. The V and J genes are TRBV7-9 and TRBJ1-6; TRBD1 is a possible D gene (6 bases). This CDR3 is built from 14 residues. Germline CDR1 SEHNR, CDR2 FQNEAQ (reference sequence). V dropped 4 bases and J dropped 9 bases, with 13 bases sitting between them.

J is TRBJ2-1 and V is TRBV11-2; 12 bases are shared with TRBD2. This CDR3 is built from 14 residues. Germline-derived CDR1 and CDR2 are SGHAT and FQNNGV. Unmatched junction bases numbered 5, after V lost 7 bases and J lost 7 bases. The CDR3 reads CASTRLAGDNEQFF. The CDR3 DNA sequence: TGTGCCAGCACCCGACTAGCGGGAGATAATGAGCAGTTCTTC.

In its sample, this clone was seen once. The chain employs TRBV6-2 or TRBV6-3 and TRBJ1-5, with D possibly TRBD1 on 5 matching bases. V lost 2 bases and J 6 bases, leaving 14 bases between the germline ends. In germline, CDR1 is MNHEY, CDR2 SVGEGT. This CDR3 spans 15 amino acids. CDR3 sequence reads: CASSYDRLDFQPQHF. CDR3 bases: TGTGCCAGCAGTTACGACAGACTCGATTTTCAGCCCCAGCATTTT.

This clone was found a few times. The same CDR3 arises from other DNA sequences in this sample as well. The J gene is TRBJ2-1, the V gene TRBV18; 8 bases fit TRBD1. Per the germline V gene, CDR1 is KGHSH and CDR2 is LQKENI. Trimming removed 2 bases from V and 4 bases from J; junction bases left unmatched: 1. The CDR3 sequence is 14 residues long. Here the CDR3 reads CASSPGTGYNEQFF. CDR3 sequence (DNA): TGTGCCAGCTCACCAGGGACAGGATACAATGAGCAGTTCTTC.

This rearrangement joins TRBV28 to TRBJ1-4; 8 bases align to TRBD1. The germline CDR1 and CDR2 sequences are MDHEN and SYDVKM. CDR3 size: 15 residues. V trimming: 4 bases; J trimming: 7 bases; junction bases outside the gene matches: 8. CDR3 sequence reads: CASSSGQGRREKLFF. The CDR3 coding sequence is TGTGCCAGCAGTTCAGGACAGGGTAGACGTGAAAAACTGTTTTTT.

V is TRBV6-2 or TRBV6-3 and J is TRBJ2-5; 7 positions match TRBD2. Germline lookup yields CDR1 MNHEY and CDR2 SVGEGT. This CDR3 is built from 16 residues. The V gene end was trimmed by 5 bases and the J gene end by 4 bases; junction bases not matched to a gene: 13. CDR3 nucleotide sequence: TGTGCCAGCAGTCCCCACCCGCGGGAGAGAGCAGAGACCCAGTACTTC. The encoded protein is CASSPHPRERAETQYF.

The rearrangement joins TRBV7-2 to TRBJ2-1; 8 bases are shared with TRBD2. The CDR3 extends over 15 amino acids. With V trimmed by 8 bases and J by 7 bases, 13 bases remained unmatched. CDR1 and CDR2 (germline): SGHTA, FQGNSA. The CDR3 nucleotides are TGTGCCAGCGAACAACCGGGACTAGACACAAATGAGCAGTTCTTC. Amino acid sequence: CASEQPGLDTNEQFF.

The J gene is TRBJ1-2, the V gene TRBV18, with 7 bases that match TRBD1. Germline V gives CDR1 KGHSH, CDR2 LQKENI. The CDR3 spans 13 residues. Germline trimming cut 5 bases from V and 5 bases from J; bases unmatched to any gene: 5. CDR3 sequence reads: CASSYDREYGYTF. CDR3 sequence (DNA): TGTGCCAGCTCATACGACAGGGAATATGGCTACACCTTC.

CDR3 protein: CASSGAAGVSYNEQFF. The CDR3 DNA is TGTGCCAGCAGTGGAGCAGCGGGAGTGTCCTACAATGAGCAGTTCTTC. V and J are TRBV2 and TRBJ2-1, with 8 bases aligning to TRBD2. Germline-derived CDR1 and CDR2 are SNHLY and FYNNEI. This CDR3 comprises 16 residues. Germline trimming cut 4 bases from V and 1 base from J; bases unmatched to any gene: 6.

The gene calls are TRBV2 and TRBJ2-4; D gene unclear. The V gene lost 5 bases and the J gene lost 7 bases, with 12 bases spanning the gap. The V gene's germline CDR1 is SNHLY and CDR2 FYNNEI. This CDR3 contains 13 residues. CDR3 DNA: TGTGCCAGCAGTCCGTTGCCCCCGAACATTCAGTACTTC. It yields the protein CASSPLPPNIQYF.

With regard to this clone: Other DNA sequences within the sample encode an identical CDR3. V is TRBV20-1 and J is TRBJ2-7; no clear D. This CDR3 has 11 amino acids. Trimming cost V 1 base and J 4 bases, with 5 bases left between them. CDR1 DFQATT and CDR2 SNEGSKA come from the germline V gene (reference sequence). CDR3 region: CSARGAYEQYF. The CDR3, as DNA: TGCAGTGCTAGAGGAGCATACGAGCAGTACTTC.

This chain joins TRBV7-2 and TRBJ2-7; perhaps TRBD1 as D (6 bases). This CDR3 region has 14 residues. In germline, CDR1 is SGHTA, CDR2 FQGNSA. Trimming cost V 3 bases and J 2 bases, with 11 bases left between them. CDR3 protein: CASSFSGTTYEQYF. CDR3 in DNA: TGTGCCAGCAGCTTCTCCGGGACAACCTACGAGCAGTACTTC.